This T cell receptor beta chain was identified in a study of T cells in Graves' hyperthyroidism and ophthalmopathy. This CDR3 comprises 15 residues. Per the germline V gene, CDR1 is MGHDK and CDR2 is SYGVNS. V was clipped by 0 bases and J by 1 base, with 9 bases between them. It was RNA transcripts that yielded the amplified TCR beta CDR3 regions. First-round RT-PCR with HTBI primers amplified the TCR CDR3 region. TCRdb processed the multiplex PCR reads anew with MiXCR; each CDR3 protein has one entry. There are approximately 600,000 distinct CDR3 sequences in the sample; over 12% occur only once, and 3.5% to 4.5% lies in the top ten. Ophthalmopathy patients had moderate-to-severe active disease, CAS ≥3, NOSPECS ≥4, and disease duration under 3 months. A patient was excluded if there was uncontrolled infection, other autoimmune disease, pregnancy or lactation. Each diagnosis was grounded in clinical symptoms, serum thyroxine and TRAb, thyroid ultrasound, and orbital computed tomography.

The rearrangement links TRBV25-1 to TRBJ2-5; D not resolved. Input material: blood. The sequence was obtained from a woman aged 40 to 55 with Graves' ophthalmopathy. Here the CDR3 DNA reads TGTGCCAGCAGTGAATATTGGGGTTTCCAAGAGACCCAGTACTTC. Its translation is CASSEYWGFQETQYF.